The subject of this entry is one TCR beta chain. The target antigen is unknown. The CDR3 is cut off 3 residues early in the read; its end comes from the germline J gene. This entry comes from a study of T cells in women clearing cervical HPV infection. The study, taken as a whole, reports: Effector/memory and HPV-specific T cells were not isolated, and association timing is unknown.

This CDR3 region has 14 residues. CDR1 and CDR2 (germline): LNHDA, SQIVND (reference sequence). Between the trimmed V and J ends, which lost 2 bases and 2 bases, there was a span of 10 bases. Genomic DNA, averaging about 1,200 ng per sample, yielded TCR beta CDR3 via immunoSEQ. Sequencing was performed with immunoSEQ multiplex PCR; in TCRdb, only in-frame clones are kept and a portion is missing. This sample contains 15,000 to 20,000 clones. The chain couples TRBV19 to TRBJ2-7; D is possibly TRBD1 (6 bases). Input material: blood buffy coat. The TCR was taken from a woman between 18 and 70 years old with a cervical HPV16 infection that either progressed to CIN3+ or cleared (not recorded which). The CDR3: CASSINRVAYEQYF. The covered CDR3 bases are TGTGCCAGTAGTATAAACAGGGTTGCCTACGAG.